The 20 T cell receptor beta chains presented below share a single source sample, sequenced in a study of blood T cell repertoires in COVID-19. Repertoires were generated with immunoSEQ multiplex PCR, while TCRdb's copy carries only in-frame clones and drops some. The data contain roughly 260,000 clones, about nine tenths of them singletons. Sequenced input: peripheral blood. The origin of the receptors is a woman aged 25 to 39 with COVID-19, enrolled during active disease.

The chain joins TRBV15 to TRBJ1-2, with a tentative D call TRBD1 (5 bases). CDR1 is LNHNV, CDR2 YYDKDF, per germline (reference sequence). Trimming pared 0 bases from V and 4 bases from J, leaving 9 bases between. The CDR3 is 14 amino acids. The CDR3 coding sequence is TGTGCCACCAGCAGAGATATACAGGCCTATGGCTACACCTTC. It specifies CATSRDIQAYGYTF.

Here the CDR3 DNA reads TGTGCCAGCAGCGGACTTTACAATGAGCAGTTCTTC. Residues: CASSGLYNEQFF. This rearrangement joins TRBV9 to TRBJ2-1; D gene uncertain. Per the germline V gene, CDR1 is SGDLS and CDR2 is YYNGEE. V shed 3 bases and J shed 4 bases, with 5 bases lying between them. The CDR3 has 12 amino acids. Filled out from reference TRBV9 and TRBJ2-1, the complete variable domain reads DSGVTQTPKHLITATGQRVTLRCSPRSGDLSVYWYQQSLDQGLQFLIQYYNGEERAKGNILERFSAQQFPDLHSELNLSSLELGDSALYFCASSGLYNEQFFGPGTRLTVL.

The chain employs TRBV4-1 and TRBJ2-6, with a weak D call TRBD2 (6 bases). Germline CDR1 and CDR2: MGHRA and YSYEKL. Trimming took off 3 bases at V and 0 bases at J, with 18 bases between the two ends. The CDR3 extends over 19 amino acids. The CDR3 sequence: CASSHRGLERNSGANVLTF. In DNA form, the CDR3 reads TGCGCCAGCAGCCACCGGGGACTCGAACGTAACTCTGGGGCCAACGTCCTGACTTTC.

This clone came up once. Here the CDR3 DNA reads TGTGCCAGCAGTCCGCAAAGAGACCAGGTGGTACTCCAGCATTTT. It is translated as CASSPQRDQVVLQHF. J is TRBJ1-5 and V is TRBV27; D is unclear. Trimming removed 5 bases at V and 12 bases at J, with 23 bases between. Germline CDR1 is MNHEY and CDR2 is SMNVEV (reference sequence). The CDR3 runs to 15 residues.

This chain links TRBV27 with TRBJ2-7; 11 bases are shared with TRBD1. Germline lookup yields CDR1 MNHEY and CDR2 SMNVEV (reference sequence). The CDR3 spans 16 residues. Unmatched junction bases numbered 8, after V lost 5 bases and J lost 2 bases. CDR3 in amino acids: CASSPGQGAIPYEQYF. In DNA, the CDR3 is TGTGCCAGCAGTCCCGGACAGGGGGCAATCCCCTACGAGCAGTACTTC.

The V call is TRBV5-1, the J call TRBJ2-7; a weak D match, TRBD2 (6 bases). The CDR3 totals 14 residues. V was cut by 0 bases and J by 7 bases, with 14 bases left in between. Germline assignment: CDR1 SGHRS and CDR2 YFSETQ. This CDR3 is CASSLATGVGEQYF. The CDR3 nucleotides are TGCGCCAGCAGCTTGGCCACGGGGGTCGGGGAGCAGTACTTC. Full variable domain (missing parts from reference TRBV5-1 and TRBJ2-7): KAGVTQTPRYLIKTRGQQVTLSCSPISGHRSVSWYQQTPGQGLQFLFEYFSETQRNKGNFPGRFSGRQFSNSRSEMNVSTLELGDSALYLCASSLATGVGEQYFGPGTRLTVT.

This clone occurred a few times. The CDR3, as DNA: TGTGCCACCAGCAGAGACGCAGGGGTAACTGAAGCTTTCTTT. This sequence encodes CATSRDAGVTEAFF. This rearrangement joins TRBV15 to TRBJ1-1; D is possibly TRBD1 (6 bases). With 0 bases removed from V and 5 bases from J, the gap between germline ends came to 10 bases. CDR1 LNHNV and CDR2 YYDKDF come from the germline V gene (reference sequence). The CDR3 extends over 14 amino acids. Together with reference TRBV15 and TRBJ1-1, the CDR3 gives the full variable domain: DAMVIQNPRYQVTQFGKPVTLSCSQTLNHNVMYWYQQKSSQAPKLLFHYYDKDFNNEADTPDNFQSRRPNTSFCFLDIRSPGLGDTAMYLCATSRDAGVTEAFFGQGTRLTVV.

CDR3 region: CASSEQSRLEKLFF. DNA of the CDR3: TGTGCCAGCAGTGAACAGTCTCGTTTGGAAAAACTGTTTTTT. V gene TRBV2 combines with J gene TRBJ1-4; D is unclear. With 2 bases removed from V and 8 bases from J, the gap between germline ends came to 12 bases. CDR3 length: 14 residues. CDR1 and CDR2 from the germline V gene are SNHLY and FYNNEI.

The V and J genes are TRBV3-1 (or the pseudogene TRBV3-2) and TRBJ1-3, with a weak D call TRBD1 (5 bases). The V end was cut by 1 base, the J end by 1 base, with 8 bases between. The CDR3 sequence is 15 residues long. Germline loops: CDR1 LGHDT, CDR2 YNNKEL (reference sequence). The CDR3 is CASSQVAGSGNTIYF. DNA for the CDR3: TGTGCCAGCAGCCAAGTGGCAGGGTCTGGAAACACCATATATTTT.

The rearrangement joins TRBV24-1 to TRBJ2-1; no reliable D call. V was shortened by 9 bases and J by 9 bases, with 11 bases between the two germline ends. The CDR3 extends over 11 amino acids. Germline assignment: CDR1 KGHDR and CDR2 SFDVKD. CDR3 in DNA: TGTGCCACCCCATCAATGTTTGAGCAGTTCTTC. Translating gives CATPSMFEQFF.

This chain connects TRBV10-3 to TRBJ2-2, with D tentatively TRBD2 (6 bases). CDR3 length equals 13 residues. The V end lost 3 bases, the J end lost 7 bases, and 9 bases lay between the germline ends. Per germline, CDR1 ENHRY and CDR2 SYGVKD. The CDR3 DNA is TGTGCCATCAGTGATACTAGCAGCGGGGAGCTGTTTTTT. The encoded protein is CAISDTSSGELFF.

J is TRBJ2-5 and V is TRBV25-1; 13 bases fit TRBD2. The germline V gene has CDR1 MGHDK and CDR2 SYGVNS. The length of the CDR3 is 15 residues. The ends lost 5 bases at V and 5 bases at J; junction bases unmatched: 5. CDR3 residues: CASSQLAGGHETQYF. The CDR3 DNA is TGTGCCAGCAGTCAACTAGCGGGAGGGCACGAGACCCAGTACTTC.

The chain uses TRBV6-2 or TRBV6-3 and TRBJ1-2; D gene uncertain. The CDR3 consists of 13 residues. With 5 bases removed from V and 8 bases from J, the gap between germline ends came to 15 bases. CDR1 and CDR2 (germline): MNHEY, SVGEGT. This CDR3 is CASSPGLSTGYTF. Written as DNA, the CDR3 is TGTGCCAGCAGTCCCGGACTATCAACCGGCTACACCTTC.

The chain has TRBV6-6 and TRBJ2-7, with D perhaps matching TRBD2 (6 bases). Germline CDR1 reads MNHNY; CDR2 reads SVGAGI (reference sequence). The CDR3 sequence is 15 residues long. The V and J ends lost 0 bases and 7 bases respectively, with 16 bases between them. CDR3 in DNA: TGTGCCAGCAGTTACTCGATCTCCGGGGGAGAGGAGCAGTACTTC. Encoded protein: CASSYSISGGEEQYF.

CDR3 sequence (DNA): TGTGCCAGCAGCTTGGCTCCTTACACCGGGGAGCTGTTTTTT. Its protein is CASSLAPYTGELFF. The gene calls are TRBV7-3 and TRBJ2-2; D gene uncertain. Germline CDR1 is SGHTA and CDR2 is FQGTGA. With 3 bases removed from V and 3 bases from J, the gap between germline ends came to 8 bases. The CDR3 loop spans 14 amino acids.

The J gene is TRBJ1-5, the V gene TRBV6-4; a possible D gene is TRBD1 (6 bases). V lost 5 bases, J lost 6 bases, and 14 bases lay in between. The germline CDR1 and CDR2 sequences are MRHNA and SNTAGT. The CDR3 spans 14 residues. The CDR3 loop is CASSPRQGLQPQHF. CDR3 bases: TGTGCCAGCAGTCCGCGGCAGGGGCTTCAGCCCCAGCATTTT.

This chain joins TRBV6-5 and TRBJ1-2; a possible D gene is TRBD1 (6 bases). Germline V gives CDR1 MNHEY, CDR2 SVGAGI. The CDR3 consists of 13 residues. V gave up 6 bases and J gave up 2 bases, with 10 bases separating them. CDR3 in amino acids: CASSRGGNYGYTF. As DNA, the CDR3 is TGTGCCAGCAGCAGGGGAGGGAACTATGGCTACACCTTC.

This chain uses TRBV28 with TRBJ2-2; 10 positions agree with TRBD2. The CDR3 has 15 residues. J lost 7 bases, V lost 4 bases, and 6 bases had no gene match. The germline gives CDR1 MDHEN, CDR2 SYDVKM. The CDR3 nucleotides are TGTGCCAGCAGTTCAGCGGGAGGGCCCGGCGGGGAGCTGTTTTTT. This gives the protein CASSSAGGPGGELFF.

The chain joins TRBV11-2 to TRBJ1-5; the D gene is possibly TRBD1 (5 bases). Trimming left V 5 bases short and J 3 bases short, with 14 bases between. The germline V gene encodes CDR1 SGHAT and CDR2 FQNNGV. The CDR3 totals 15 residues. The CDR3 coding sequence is TGTGCCAGCAGCCAAGGCGGCAGGGACAATCAGCCCCAGCATTTT. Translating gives CASSQGGRDNQPQHF.

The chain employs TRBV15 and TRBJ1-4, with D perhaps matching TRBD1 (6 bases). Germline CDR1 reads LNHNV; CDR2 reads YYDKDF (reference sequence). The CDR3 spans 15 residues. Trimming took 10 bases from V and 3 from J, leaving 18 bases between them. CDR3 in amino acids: CAIQPQGNSNEKLFF. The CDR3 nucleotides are TGTGCCATTCAACCCCAGGGGAACTCTAATGAAAAACTGTTTTTT. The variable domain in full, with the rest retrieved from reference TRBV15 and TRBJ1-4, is DAMVIQNPRYQVTQFGKPVTLSCSQTLNHNVMYWYQQKSSQAPKLLFHYYDKDFNNEADTPDNFQSRRPNTSFCFLDIRSPGLGDTAMYLCAIQPQGNSNEKLFFGSGTQLSVL.